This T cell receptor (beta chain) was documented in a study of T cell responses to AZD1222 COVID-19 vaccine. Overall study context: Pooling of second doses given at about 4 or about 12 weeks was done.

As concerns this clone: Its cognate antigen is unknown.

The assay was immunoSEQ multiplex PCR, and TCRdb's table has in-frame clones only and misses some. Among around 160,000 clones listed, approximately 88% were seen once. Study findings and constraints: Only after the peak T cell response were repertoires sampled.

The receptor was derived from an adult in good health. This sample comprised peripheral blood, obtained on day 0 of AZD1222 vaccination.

The CDR3 here is CASSQDATLYTEAFF. The CDR3 DNA reads as TGCGCCAGCAGCCAAGACGCAACACTCTACACTGAAGCTTTCTTT. The chain combines TRBV4-1 with TRBJ1-1, with D hard to call. V lost 0 bases and J 3 bases, leaving 11 bases between the germline ends. CDR1 and CDR2 (germline): MGHRA, YSYEKL. The CDR3 length is 15 residues.